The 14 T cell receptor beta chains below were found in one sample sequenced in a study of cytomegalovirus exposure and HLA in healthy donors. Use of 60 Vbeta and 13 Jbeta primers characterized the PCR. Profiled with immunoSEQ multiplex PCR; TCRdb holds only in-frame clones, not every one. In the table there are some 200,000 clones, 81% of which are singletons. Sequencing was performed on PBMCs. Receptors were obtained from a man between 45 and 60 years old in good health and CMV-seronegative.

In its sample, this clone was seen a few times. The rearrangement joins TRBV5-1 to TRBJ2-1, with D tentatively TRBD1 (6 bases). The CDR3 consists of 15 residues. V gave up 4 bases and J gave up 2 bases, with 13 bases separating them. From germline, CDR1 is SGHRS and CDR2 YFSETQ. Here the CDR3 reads CASSQGPEPYNEQFF. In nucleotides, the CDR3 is TGCGCCAGCAGCCAGGGGCCGGAACCCTACAATGAGCAGTTCTTC.

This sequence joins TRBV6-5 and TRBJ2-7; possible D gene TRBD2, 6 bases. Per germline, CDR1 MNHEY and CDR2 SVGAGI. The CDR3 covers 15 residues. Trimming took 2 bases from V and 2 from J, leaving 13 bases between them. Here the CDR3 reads CASSYQAGLPYEQYF. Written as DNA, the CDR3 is TGTGCCAGCAGTTACCAGGCGGGGTTACCCTACGAGCAGTACTTC.

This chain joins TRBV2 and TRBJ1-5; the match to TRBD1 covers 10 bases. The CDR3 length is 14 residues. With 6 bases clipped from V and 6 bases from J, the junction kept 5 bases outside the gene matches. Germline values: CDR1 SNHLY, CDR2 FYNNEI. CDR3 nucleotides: TGTGCCAGCAGGGAGGACAGGGGGGGTCAGCCCCAGCATTTT. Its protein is CASREDRGGQPQHF. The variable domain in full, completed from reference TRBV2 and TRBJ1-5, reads EPEVTQTPSHQVTQMGQEVILRCVPISNHLYFYWYRQILGQKVEFLVSFYNNEISEKSEIFDDQFSVERPDGSNFTLKIRSTKLEDSAMYFCASREDRGGQPQHFGDGTRLSIL.

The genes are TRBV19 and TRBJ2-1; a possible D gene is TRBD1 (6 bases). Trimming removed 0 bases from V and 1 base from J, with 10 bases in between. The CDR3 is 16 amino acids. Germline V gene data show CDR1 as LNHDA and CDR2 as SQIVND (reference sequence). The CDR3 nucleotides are TGTGCCAGTAGTATAGACCCAGGGGCGTCCTACAATGAGCAGTTCTTC. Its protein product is CASSIDPGASYNEQFF.

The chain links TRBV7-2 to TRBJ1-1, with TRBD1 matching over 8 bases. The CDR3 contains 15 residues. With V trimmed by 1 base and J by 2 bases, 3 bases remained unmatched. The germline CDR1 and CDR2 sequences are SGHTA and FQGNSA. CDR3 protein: CASSLGDRGNTEAFF. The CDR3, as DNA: TGTGCCAGCAGCTTAGGCGACAGGGGAAACACTGAAGCTTTCTTT.

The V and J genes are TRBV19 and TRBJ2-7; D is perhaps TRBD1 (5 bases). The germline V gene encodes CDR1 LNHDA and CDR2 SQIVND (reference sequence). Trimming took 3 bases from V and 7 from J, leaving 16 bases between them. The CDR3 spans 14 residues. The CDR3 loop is CASSMRRELGEQYF. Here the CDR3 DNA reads TGTGCCAGTAGTATGCGCAGGGAACTGGGGGAGCAGTACTTC.

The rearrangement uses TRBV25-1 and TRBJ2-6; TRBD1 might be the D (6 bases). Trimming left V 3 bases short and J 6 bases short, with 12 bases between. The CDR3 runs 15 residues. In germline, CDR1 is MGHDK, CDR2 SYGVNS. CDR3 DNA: TGTGCCAGCAGTGACTACAGGGTCCAGGCCAACGTCCTGACTTTC. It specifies CASSDYRVQANVLTF.

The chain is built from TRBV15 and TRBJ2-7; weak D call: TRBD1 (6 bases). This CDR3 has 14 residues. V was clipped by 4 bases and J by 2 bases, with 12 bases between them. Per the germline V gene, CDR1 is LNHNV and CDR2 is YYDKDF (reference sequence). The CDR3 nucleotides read TGTGCCACCAGCACCGGGACATTGGCCTACGAGCAGTACTTC. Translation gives CATSTGTLAYEQYF.

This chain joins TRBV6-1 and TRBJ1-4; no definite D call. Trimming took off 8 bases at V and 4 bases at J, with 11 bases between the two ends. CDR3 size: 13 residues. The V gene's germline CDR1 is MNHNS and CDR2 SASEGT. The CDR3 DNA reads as TGTGCCAGCGCTCTCGGAGGTAATGAAAAACTGTTTTTT. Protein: CASALGGNEKLFF.

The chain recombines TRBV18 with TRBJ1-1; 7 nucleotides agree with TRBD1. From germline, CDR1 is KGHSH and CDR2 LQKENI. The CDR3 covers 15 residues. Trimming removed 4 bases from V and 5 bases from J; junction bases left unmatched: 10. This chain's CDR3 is CASSLDRVRLTEAFF. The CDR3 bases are TGTGCCAGCTCACTAGACAGGGTTAGGTTGACTGAAGCTTTCTTT.

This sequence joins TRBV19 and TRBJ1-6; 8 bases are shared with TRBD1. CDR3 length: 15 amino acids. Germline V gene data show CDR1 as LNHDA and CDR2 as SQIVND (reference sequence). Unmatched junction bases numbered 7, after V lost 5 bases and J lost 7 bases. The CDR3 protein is CASSSLTGDNSPLHF. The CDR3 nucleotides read TGTGCCAGTAGTTCCCTGACAGGGGACAATTCACCCCTCCACTTT.

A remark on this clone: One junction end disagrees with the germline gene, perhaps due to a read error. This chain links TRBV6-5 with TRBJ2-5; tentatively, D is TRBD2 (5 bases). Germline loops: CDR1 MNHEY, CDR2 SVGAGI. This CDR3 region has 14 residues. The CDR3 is CASSHSNGKETQYF. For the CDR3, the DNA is TGTGCCAGCAGTCACTCGAACGGGAAAGAGACCCAGTACTTC.

The CDR3 spells CASSRDTTEAFF. CDR3 nucleotide sequence: TGTGCCAGCTCAAGGGACACCACTGAAGCTTTCTTT. The chain carries TRBV18 and TRBJ1-1, with D tentatively TRBD1 (6 bases). Per germline, CDR1 KGHSH and CDR2 LQKENI. With 5 bases removed from V and 4 bases from J, the gap between germline ends came to 8 bases. This CDR3 comprises 12 residues.

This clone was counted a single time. The CDR3 sequence is CSSSTGGGGYTF. CDR3 coding DNA: TGCAGCTCCTCAACAGGGGGCGGTGGCTACACCTTC. V usage is TRBV29-1 and J usage is TRBJ1-2; 9 nucleotides line up with TRBD1. This CDR3 region has 12 residues. The V segment lost 8 bases and the J segment 7 bases; nucleotides outside the gene matches: 8. Germline V CDR1 and CDR2: SQVTM, ANQGSEA.